This TCR beta chain was sequenced in a study of T cells expressing NK-cell markers. Study-level background: Source material for TCR beta repertoires consisted of sorted CD3+CD56+NKG2C+, CD3+CD56+NKG2C- and CD3+CD56-NKG2C+ T cells. Just one sequenced donor of eight was HCMV-seronegative, while seven were seropositive. The study, taken as a whole, reports: In a group of 5 or 6 donors, dominant NKG2C+ clonotypes represented roughly 1.0-7.0% of CD8+ T cells.

Comments on this clonotype: Its antigen is still unknown.

In germline, CDR1 is MNHNS, CDR2 SASEGT. This CDR3 has 14 amino acids. From the 5' RACE reads, TCRdb lists one entry per CDR3 protein and no DNA. In total, the table holds about 260,000 distinct CDR3 sequences. This TCR was sampled from a man aged 18 to 29 in good health. The V gene is TRBV6-1, the J gene TRBJ1-1; the D call from TCRdb, TRBD1, cannot be confirmed without DNA. Material for sequencing was blood T cells: a sorted CD56 or NKG2C T cell subset, CD4+ or CD8+ T cells, or bulk PBMC T cells (not recorded which). This chain's CDR3 is CASSPQGLNTEAFF.